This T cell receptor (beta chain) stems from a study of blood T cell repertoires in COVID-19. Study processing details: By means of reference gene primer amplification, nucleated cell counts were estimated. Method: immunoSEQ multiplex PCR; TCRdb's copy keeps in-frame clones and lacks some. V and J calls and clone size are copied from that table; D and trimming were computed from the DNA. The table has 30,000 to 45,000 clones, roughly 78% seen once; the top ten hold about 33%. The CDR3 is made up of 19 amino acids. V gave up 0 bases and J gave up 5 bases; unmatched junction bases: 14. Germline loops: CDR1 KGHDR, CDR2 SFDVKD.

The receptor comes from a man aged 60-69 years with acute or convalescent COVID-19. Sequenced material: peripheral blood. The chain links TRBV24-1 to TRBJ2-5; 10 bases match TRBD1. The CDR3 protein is CATSDLRDRGKRGKETQYF. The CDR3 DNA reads TGTGCCACCAGTGATTTGAGGGACAGGGGAAAACGGGGCAAGGAGACCCAGTACTTC.